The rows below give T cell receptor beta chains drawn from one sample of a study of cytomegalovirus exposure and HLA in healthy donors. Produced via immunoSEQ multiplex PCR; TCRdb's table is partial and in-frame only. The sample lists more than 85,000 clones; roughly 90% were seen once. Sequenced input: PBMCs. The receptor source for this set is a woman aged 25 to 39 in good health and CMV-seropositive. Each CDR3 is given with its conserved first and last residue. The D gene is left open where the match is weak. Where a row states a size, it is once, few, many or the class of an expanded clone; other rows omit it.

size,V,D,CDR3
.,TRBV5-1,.,CASSFQGLSTDTQYF
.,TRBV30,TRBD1,CAWSVGSGGNYGYTF
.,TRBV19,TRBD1,CASSRRQGAGQPQHF
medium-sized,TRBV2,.,CASSGYRDYYGYTF
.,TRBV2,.,CASSFMTPADTQYF
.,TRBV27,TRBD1,CASSFSRGPNNEQFF
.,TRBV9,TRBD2,CASSRAGGSDTQYF
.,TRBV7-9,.,CASSPSQAGGTDTQYF
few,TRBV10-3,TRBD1,CAISESPSLGGGEQFF
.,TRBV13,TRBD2,CASSSPGLAGDAGELFF
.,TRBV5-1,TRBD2,CASMGRTREFAGANVLTF
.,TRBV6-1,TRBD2,CASSEHGLAGPGELFF
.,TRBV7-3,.,CASSGPDRGSSGNIQYF
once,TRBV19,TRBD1,CASKQTGFHQPQHF
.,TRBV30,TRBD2,CAWSFISGRKTGELFF
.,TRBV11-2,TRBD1,CASSPAPGQRGYTF
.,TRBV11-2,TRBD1,CASSLGHRDRRRIYEQYF
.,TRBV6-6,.,CASSYSLSVYLYGYTF
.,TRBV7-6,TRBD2,CASSPGLAGWFSYNEQFF
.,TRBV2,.,CASSESSSYNEQFF
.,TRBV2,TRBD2,CASSVGGIGNEQFF
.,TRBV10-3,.,CAISESKGGDYGYTF
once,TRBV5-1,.,CASSWGQLANEQFF
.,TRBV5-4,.,CASSSPGTHYNEQFF
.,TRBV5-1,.,CASSLVGRETQYF
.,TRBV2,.,CASSEGWAGQREQYF
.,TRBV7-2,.,CASSWTAPRTEAFF
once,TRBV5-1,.,CASSLGQGGGYTF
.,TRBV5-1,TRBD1,CATYSPGGTSNQPQHF
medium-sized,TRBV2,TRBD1,CASSATGGKLFF
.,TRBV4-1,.,CASSQVLLTRGYTF
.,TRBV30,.,CAWTPGLTASYNSPLHF
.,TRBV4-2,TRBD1,CASSLRDRVYEQYF
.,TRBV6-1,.,CASSRGGNYEQYF
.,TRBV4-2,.,CASSPASSYNEQFF
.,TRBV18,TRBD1,CASSQGTGEGITEAFF
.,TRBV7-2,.,CASSLGAWFEQYF
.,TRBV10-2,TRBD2,CASSEEGGRAIDTQYF
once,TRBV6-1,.,CASSEPDRHF
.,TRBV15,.,CATSRTEIQGGYGYTF
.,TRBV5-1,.,CASRLGIWRGATGELFF
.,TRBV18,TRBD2,CASSSLGGRTDTQYF
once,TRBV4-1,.,CASRRSGANVLTF
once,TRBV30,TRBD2,CAWTKGTTNQETQYF
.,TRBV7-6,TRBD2,CASSQTSGYYNEQFF
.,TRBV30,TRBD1,CAWEQGQQETQYF
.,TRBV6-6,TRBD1,CASRKRGTGSTGELFF
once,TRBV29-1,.,CSVEDGLTETQYF
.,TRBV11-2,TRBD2,CASSLNGRAQNEQFF
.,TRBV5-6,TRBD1,CASSSSGTGGYYNEQFF
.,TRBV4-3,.,CASSQGYGNEQFF
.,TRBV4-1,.,CASSQETQGANQPQHF
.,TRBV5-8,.,CASSSGQFMNTEAFF